The 29 T cell receptor beta chains below come from one sample, sequenced in a study of T cell responses to AZD1222 COVID-19 vaccine. Sequencing was performed with immunoSEQ multiplex PCR; in TCRdb, only in-frame clones are kept and a portion is missing. The data contain 140,000 to 150,000 clones, about 90% of them singletons. Sequencing used peripheral blood, obtained on day 0 of AZD1222 vaccination. The receptors were gathered from an adult in good health.

The chain employs TRBV20-1 and TRBJ2-7; D unclear. Trimming took 3 bases from V and 1 from J, leaving 4 bases between them. The CDR3 covers 11 residues. Germline assignment: CDR1 DFQATT and CDR2 SNEGSKA (reference sequence). CDR3 nucleotides: TGCAGTGCTAGTCGTTCCTACGAGCAGTACTTC. Encoded protein: CSASRSYEQYF.

The V gene is TRBV4-1, the J gene TRBJ2-2, with 14 positions matching TRBD2. The CDR3 sequence is 17 residues long. The germline V gene encodes CDR1 MGHRA and CDR2 YSYEKL. V shed 3 bases and J 6 bases; nucleotides not matched to a gene: 6. The CDR3 loop reads CASSHPGLAGVSGELFF. The DNA for the CDR3 is TGCGCCAGCAGCCACCCGGGACTAGCGGGGGTGTCCGGGGAGCTGTTTTTT.

The genes are TRBV2 and TRBJ1-6; the D is unclear. V lost 10 bases, J lost 5 bases, and 9 bases lay in between. Germline lookup yields CDR1 SNHLY and CDR2 FYNNEI. The CDR3 sequence is 12 residues long. The CDR3 coding sequence is TGTGCCACGGCAGTGGATAATTCACCCCTCCACTTT. Translating it yields CATAVDNSPLHF.

This clone showed up just a few times. The chain carries TRBV6-1 and TRBJ1-4; D might be TRBD1 (6 bases). Trimming cost V 0 bases and J 6 bases, with 17 bases left between them. The CDR3 totals 17 residues. CDR1 is MNHNS and CDR2 is SASEGT in the germline V gene. CDR3 nucleotides: TGTGCCAGCAGTGAAGCGCTGATGGGGGGCGCAGATGAAAAACTGTTTTTT. It translates to CASSEALMGGADEKLFF.

V is TRBV19 and J is TRBJ1-1; a possible D gene is TRBD1 (5 bases). There are 13 residues in the CDR3. Trimming cost V 9 bases and J 2 bases, with 13 bases left between them. Per germline, CDR1 LNHDA and CDR2 SQIVND (reference sequence). In DNA form, the CDR3 reads TGTGCCAGCGCTGAGACAGCTAACACTGAAGCTTTCTTT. Protein product: CASAETANTEAFF.

The rearrangement uses TRBV5-4 and TRBJ1-1; D unresolved. Looked up from germline, CDR1 is SGHNT and CDR2 is YYREEE (reference sequence). CDR3 length: 12 amino acids. The V gene lost 3 bases and the J gene lost 4 bases, with 7 bases spanning the gap. DNA for the CDR3: TGTGCCAGCAGCTCGATTCGCACTGAAGCTTTCTTT. Its translation is CASSSIRTEAFF.

This rearrangement joins TRBV7-2 to TRBJ2-6; D is uncertain. CDR1 is SGHTA, CDR2 FQGNSA, per germline. Trimming left V 1 base short and J 0 bases short, with 7 bases between. The CDR3 consists of 16 residues. CDR3 nucleotides: TGTGCCAGCAGCTTAGGTCAGCACTCTGGGGCCAACGTCCTGACTTTC. Encoded protein: CASSLGQHSGANVLTF.

The chain links TRBV27 to TRBJ1-1; D remains unclear. The CDR3 covers 14 residues. Germline CDR1 is MNHEY and CDR2 is SMNVEV (reference sequence). The germline V and J ends were trimmed by 3 bases and 0 bases, with 8 bases remaining between them. CDR3 sequence reads: CASSFKIMNTEAFF. CDR3 bases: TGTGCCAGCAGTTTTAAGATTATGAACACTGAAGCTTTCTTT.

The V gene is TRBV27, the J gene TRBJ2-1; D may be TRBD2 (7 bases). Germline CDR1 is MNHEY and CDR2 is SMNVEV (reference sequence). The CDR3 has 14 residues. V was shortened by 5 bases and J by 5 bases, with 13 bases between the two germline ends. In DNA, the CDR3 is TGTGCCAGCAGTGCGGGGGCCCCCCACAATGAGCAGTTCTTC. Protein sequence: CASSAGAPHNEQFF.

Remarks on this clone: The junction shows a germline mismatch at one end, possibly a read error. The gene calls are TRBV5-1 and TRBJ1-1; unclear D gene. This CDR3 is built from 10 residues. Per germline, CDR1 SGHRS and CDR2 YFSETQ. The CDR3 bases are TGCGCCAGTACGAACGCTGAAGCTTTCTTT. Encoded protein: CASTNAEAFF.

This chain links TRBV9 with TRBJ2-2, with 7 bases aligning to TRBD2. The CDR3 sequence is 16 residues long. The V and J ends lost 0 bases and 2 bases, in that order; junction bases with no gene match: 4. Germline loops: CDR1 SGDLS, CDR2 YYNGEE. The CDR3 coding sequence is TGTGCCAGCAGCGTAGCGGCTAGCGGAAACACCGGGGAGCTGTTTTTT. Its protein product is CASSVAASGNTGELFF.

The chain is built from TRBV30 and TRBJ2-5; weak D call: TRBD1 (5 bases). Trimming removed 2 bases from V and 4 bases from J, with 20 bases in between. CDR1 GTSNPN and CDR2 SVGIG come from the germline V gene (reference sequence). The CDR3 runs 16 residues. The chain's CDR3 is CAWSNWTLGAGETQYF. The CDR3 coding sequence is TGTGCCTGGAGTAACTGGACATTAGGGGCCGGAGAGACCCAGTACTTC. The entire variable domain, with the rest obtained from reference TRBV30 and TRBJ2-5, is as follows: SQTIHQWPATLVQPVGSPLSLECTVEGTSNPNLYWYRQAAGRGLQLLFYSVGIGQISSEVPQNLSASRPQDRQFILSSKKLLLSDSGFYLCAWSNWTLGAGETQYFGPGTRLLVL.

The chain is built from TRBV5-1 and TRBJ2-2, with a tentative D call TRBD2 (5 bases). The CDR3 is 15 residues long. From germline, CDR1 is SGHRS and CDR2 YFSETQ. V lost 6 bases to trimming and J lost 6 bases, with 18 bases between them. In DNA form, the CDR3 reads TGCGCCAGCACCGAGCTTGGGAGTGGCGCCGGGGAGCTGTTTTTT. It encodes CASTELGSGAGELFF.

The genes are TRBV18 and TRBJ1-4, with D hard to call. Germline V CDR1 and CDR2: KGHSH, LQKENI. Trimming took off 3 bases at V and 8 bases at J, with 10 bases between the two ends. The CDR3 is 13 amino acids. CDR3: CASSPPADEKLFF. DNA of the CDR3: TGTGCCAGCTCACCCCCGGCCGACGAAAAACTGTTTTTT.

The chain couples TRBV7-9 to TRBJ2-3; D call uncertain. Germline CDR1 reads SEHNR; CDR2 reads FQNEAQ (reference sequence). CDR3 length: 14 residues. Trimming took off 4 bases at V and 1 base at J, with 9 bases between the two ends. CDR3: CASSSTKGTDTQYF. CDR3 nucleotide sequence: TGTGCCAGCAGCTCCACTAAGGGCACAGATACGCAGTATTTT.

J is TRBJ2-1 and V is TRBV20-1, with 7 bases that match TRBD2. Trimming took 4 bases from V and 7 from J; bases not matched to a gene: 1. The length of the CDR3 is 11 residues. From germline, CDR1 is DFQATT and CDR2 SNEGSKA (reference sequence). The CDR3: CSANSGNEQFF. The CDR3 DNA reads TGCAGTGCTAATAGCGGGAATGAGCAGTTCTTC.

V usage is TRBV24-1 and J usage is TRBJ2-1, with 9 positions matching TRBD1. The CDR3 has 16 amino acids. Unmatched junction bases numbered 8, after V lost 4 bases and J lost 5 bases. From germline, CDR1 is KGHDR and CDR2 SFDVKD. CDR3 residues: CATSDPGTGLDNEQFF. The CDR3 nucleotides read TGTGCCACCAGTGACCCCGGGACAGGGTTGGACAATGAGCAGTTCTTC.

The V call is TRBV28, the J call TRBJ1-1, with 8 positions matching TRBD1. Germline V gene lookup returns CDR1 MDHEN and CDR2 SYDVKM. This CDR3 is built from 14 residues. J was trimmed by 1 base and V by 6 bases; bases with no gene match: 4. The CDR3 protein is CASRKTGGNTEAFF. DNA for the CDR3: TGTGCCAGCAGGAAAACAGGGGGGAACACTGAAGCTTTCTTT.

CDR3 DNA: TGTGCCAGCACGGACAGGGGGCAAGGCTACACCTTC. Amino acid sequence: CASTDRGQGYTF. The V call is TRBV12-3 or TRBV12-4, the J call TRBJ1-2, with 11 positions matching TRBD1. V shed 7 bases and J 8 bases; nucleotides not matched to a gene: 3. This CDR3 comprises 12 residues.

V and J are TRBV4-1 and TRBJ1-5; 9 bases match TRBD1. The V and J ends lost 1 base and 1 base, in that order; junction bases with no gene match: 5. Germline values: CDR1 MGHRA, CDR2 YSYEKL. This CDR3 has 17 amino acids. CDR3 sequence: CASSQVPGTGSNQPQHF. For the CDR3, the DNA is TGCGCCAGCAGCCAAGTCCCCGGGACAGGGAGCAATCAGCCCCAGCATTTT.

This clone has only one observation. J is TRBJ1-2 and V is TRBV7-9; the D is unclear. V shed 10 bases and J shed 4 bases, with 13 bases lying between them. This CDR3 spans 12 amino acids. Per the germline V gene, CDR1 is SEHNR and CDR2 is FQNEAQ (reference sequence). The CDR3 region is CATTGRTYGYTF. DNA for the CDR3: TGTGCCACCACGGGGAGGACCTATGGCTACACCTTC. The variable domain in full, completed from reference TRBV7-9 and TRBJ1-2, reads DTGVSQNPRHKITKRGQNVTFRCDPISEHNRLYWYRQTLGQGPEFLTYFQNEAQLEKSRLLSDRFSAERPKGSFSTLEIQRTEQGDSAMYLCATTGRTYGYTFGSGTRLTVV.

Comment on this clone: The same CDR3 also results from other DNA sequences found in this sample. This sequence joins TRBV7-2 and TRBJ2-3; perhaps TRBD2 as D (6 bases). CDR3 length equals 13 residues. CDR1 is SGHTA and CDR2 is FQGNSA in the germline V gene. V was cut by 4 bases and J by 6 bases, with 11 bases left in between. The DNA of the CDR3 is TGTGCCAGCAGCTCCGACCGGGGGGATACGCAGTATTTT. Its translation is CASSSDRGDTQYF.

The chain joins TRBV6-6 to TRBJ1-1; D call uncertain. The V gene's germline CDR1 is MNHNY and CDR2 SVGAGI (reference sequence). The V gene lost 4 bases and the J gene lost 4 bases, with 10 bases spanning the gap. The CDR3 sequence is 13 residues long. Here the CDR3 DNA reads TGTGCCAGCAGTTCGGCAGCGGGCACTGAAGCTTTCTTT. Amino acids: CASSSAAGTEAFF.

The chain carries TRBV4-1 and TRBJ1-2; 9 bases map to TRBD1. Trimming took 2 bases from V and 8 from J; bases not matched to a gene: 6. Germline V gene lookup returns CDR1 MGHRA and CDR2 YSYEKL. There are 14 residues in the CDR3. CDR3 nucleotides: TGCGCCAGCAGCCAACCTGGACAGGGGCGAGGCTACACCTTC. It is translated as CASSQPGQGRGYTF.

V and J are TRBV12-3 or TRBV12-4 and TRBJ1-5; D is uncertain. The V end lost 6 bases, the J end lost 2 bases, and 8 bases lay between the germline ends. The CDR3 is made up of 13 amino acids. The CDR3 sequence is CASSLLGNQPQHF. The CDR3 coding sequence is TGTGCCAGCAGCCTACTGGGCAATCAGCCCCAGCATTTT.

This chain links TRBV3-1 (or the pseudogene TRBV3-2) with TRBJ2-1; D possibly uses TRBD1 or TRBD2 (6 bases each). V shed 1 base and J shed 5 bases, with 9 bases lying between them. The germline CDR1 and CDR2 sequences are LGHDT and YNNKEL (reference sequence). The CDR3 is made up of 14 amino acids. In DNA, the CDR3 is TGTGCCAGCAGCCAAGCCGGGGGCGACAATGAGCAGTTCTTC. Residues: CASSQAGGDNEQFF.

The count of this clone is one. The V and J genes are TRBV5-4 and TRBJ1-4; D gene ambiguous. Deletions cut 0 bases from V and 0 bases from J, with 6 bases between. Germline V gene sequence: CDR1 SGHNT, CDR2 YYREEE (reference sequence). The CDR3 extends over 15 amino acids. The CDR3 sequence: CASSLAATTNEKLFF. CDR3 nucleotides: TGTGCCAGCAGCTTGGCGGCGACAACTAATGAAAAACTGTTTTTT.

The rearrangement joins TRBV6-5 to TRBJ2-1, with 7 positions matching TRBD2. Germline CDR1 reads MNHEY; CDR2 reads SVGAGI. The CDR3 covers 15 residues. V was clipped by 6 bases and J by 6 bases; unmatched bases: 11. CDR3 in amino acids: CASSGAFGGSNEQFF. Written as DNA, the CDR3 is TGTGCCAGCAGCGGCGCCTTCGGCGGGAGCAATGAGCAGTTCTTC.

The gene calls are TRBV4-1 and TRBJ2-7, with 8 bases aligning to TRBD1. This CDR3 region has 19 residues. Germline V gene sequence: CDR1 MGHRA, CDR2 YSYEKL. The V and J ends lost 2 bases and 3 bases, in that order; junction bases with no gene match: 18. The DNA of the CDR3 is TGCGCCAGCAGCCAACGGACAGCAACCCAACTTGGACAGGGCTACGAGCAGTACTTC. Residues: CASSQRTATQLGQGYEQYF.